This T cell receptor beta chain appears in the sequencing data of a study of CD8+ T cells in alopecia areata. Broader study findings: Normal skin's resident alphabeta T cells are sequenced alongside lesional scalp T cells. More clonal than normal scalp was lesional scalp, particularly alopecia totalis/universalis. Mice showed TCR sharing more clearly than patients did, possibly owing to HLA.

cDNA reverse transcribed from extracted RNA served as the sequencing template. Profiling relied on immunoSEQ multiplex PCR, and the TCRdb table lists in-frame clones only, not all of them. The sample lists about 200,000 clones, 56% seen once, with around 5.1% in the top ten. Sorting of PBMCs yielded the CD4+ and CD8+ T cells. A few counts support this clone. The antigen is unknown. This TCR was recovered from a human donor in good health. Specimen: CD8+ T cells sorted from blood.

CDR3 region: CASSLDPGQTDGYTF. CDR3 coding DNA: TGTGCCAGCAGCTTAGACCCGGGACAGACGGATGGCTACACCTTC. The gene calls are TRBV7-9 and TRBJ1-2; the match to TRBD1 covers 7 bases. Germline assignment: CDR1 SEHNR and CDR2 FQNEAQ (reference sequence). The length of the CDR3 is 15 residues. The V segment lost 1 base and the J segment 6 bases; nucleotides outside the gene matches: 8.